Reported below is one T cell receptor beta chain. Its antigen is unknown. No much larger clone exists at a distance of one base, and base qualities are not known. This sample is part of a study of cytomegalovirus exposure and HLA in healthy donors (dated by TCRdb to 2015 to 2018). With regard to the full study: In an earlier analysis of 550 to 750 of the donors, 250 to 350 Gb of sequence data and 100 million or so unique TCR beta sequences from roughly 180 million T cells were reported. About 280 gigabases of sequencing data and tens of millions of unique TCR sequences were included in an early release covering around 600 HLA-typed donors. Of the roughly 400 genotyped donors, approximately 80% were placed in the genetic ancestry cluster associated with self-reported Caucasian donors. The study was designed to test whether signatures of past pathogen exposure could be identified by cataloging public T cell receptors. The study profiled the T cell repertoires of hundreds of subjects by immunosequencing and related them to cytomegalovirus serostatus. In addition to the first cohort of around 670 subjects, a separate validation cohort of 120 different subjects was used. To predict cytomegalovirus infection status, the study brought together high-throughput TCR immunosequencing, statistical association of individual TCRs with disease status, and machine learning. To study patterns of TCR occurrence, a later analysis re-analyzed previously published TCR beta repertoires from just over 650 donors and added high-resolution HLA genotyping. Rather than drawing on any new phenotypic data, the later analysis identified candidate immune exposures from TCR beta sequences and the way those sequences occurred across donors. An earlier analysis of approximately 640 of the donors applied high-throughput TCR beta sequencing to assess whether each TCR beta V gene segment acted as functional or pseudogenic. Donor age, sex, ethnicity and CMV serostatus were collected together with the repertoire data. Genome-wide SNP genotypes for about 60% of the roughly 700 donors were used in a later genetic analysis, which treated that subset as a discovery cohort. Every repertoire in the discovery cohort had been generated on one and the same sequencing platform. Both class I and class II loci were covered by HLA typing, at four-digit resolution. Typing coverage varied by locus: 629-630 donors for A, B, C, DRB1 and DQB1; approximately 520 for DQA1; around 570 for DPA1; fewer than 480 for DPB1. Because of strong linkage in the cohort, roughly five DR-DQ haplotypes were treated as single units for association and clustering. Among approximately 370 genotyped donors of the cohort, an average of around 240,000 unique TCR beta nucleotide sequences was sequenced per donor, of which roughly 18% were non-productive.

Points the paper makes about the study in general: Over 15 rarely observed V segments, including chromosome 9 orphons, were excluded from the earlier analysis of almost 600 of the donors because counts were too low. According to a later analysis, parvovirus B19, influenza, CMV and Epstein-Barr virus appeared linked to several top co-occurrence clusters. Most TCR sequences were seen in very few donors, while some public TCRs were found in many individuals. A later analysis associated about 17,000 TCR beta sequences with specific HLA alleles at a false discovery rate of 0.05. This cohort had only TCR beta chains sequenced, and the lack of alpha or paired-chain data limited which features could be detected. Some IMGT-functional V segments, including TRBV6-2 and TRBV6-3, could not be told apart with the 87-base-pair reads, so those segments were excluded. In a later analysis, the rate of TCR association differed among HLA loci, with DRB1 alleles having the most associated TCRs and HLA-C alleles having the fewest. The study gave a list of some 150 TCR beta chains associated with cytomegalovirus. Correlated functional status among segregating V segments might reflect linkage disequilibrium, but an unknown experimental factor could not be ruled out. In both the original and validation cohorts, the classifier was reported to diagnose cytomegalovirus status with high specificity and sensitivity. Strong co-occurrence of HLA alleles, especially DR and DQ, made assigning TCR associations to individual alleles difficult. In a later genetic analysis, fewer N-insertions in productive TCRs were reported among donors in an Asian-associated ancestry cluster than the roughly 640-donor mean. For the cohort, immune exposure information was limited to CMV serostatus. The sequencing pipeline was judged likely to have produced a cluster of highly shared sequence variants as a technical artifact. V-gene and J-gene trimming of TCR beta chains was associated with a missense DCLRE1C variant in a later genetic analysis, and the association was replicated in an independent cohort. The presence/absence analyses assumed that sequencing depth was roughly uniform across donors, and that assumption may not be true. Because HLA typing was missing for some donors at each locus, association tests included only the typed subset. A few of the identified cytomegalovirus-associated TCR beta chains were confirmed in vitro to be specific for cytomegalovirus antigens. According to a later analysis, most CMV-associated TCR beta chains appeared to be HLA-restricted, and the HLA associations seemed to be driven largely by CMV exposure. A later analysis found that HLA-associated TCR beta chains were more clonally expanded and had lower generation probabilities than equally common non-associated chains. A further reported finding was that TCR beta sequences accurately predicted the HLA-A and HLA-B alleles for most subjects in the first cohort. According to the authors, the approach could potentially be generalized to other disease states and immunological phenotypes. In an earlier analysis of 587 of the donors, most TCR beta V segments appeared in productive rearrangements about 90% or about 30% of the time, broadly matching IMGT annotations.

The cohort was made up of roughly 670 healthy bone marrow donors. Cohort members were all nominally healthy when sampled, although unrecorded immune exposures were likely present. The donor was CMV seropositive and was included in the group of 250 to 350 seropositive cohort members. Each donor provided a peripheral blood sample, and peripheral blood mononuclear cells were used for TCR beta sequencing. The Qiagen DNeasy Blood Extraction Kit was used to extract genomic DNA from the blood cell samples. Preparation of the library involved the immunoSEQ multiplex PCR assay. For the multiplex PCR, a mixture combining 60 forward primers for TCR Vbeta segments and 13 reverse primers for TCR Jbeta segments was used. Amplification of the CDR3 region of rearranged TCR beta genes was performed with a multiplex PCR assay on genomic DNA. Amplified TCR beta libraries were sequenced as 87-base-pair reads on the Illumina HiSeq System. The published analysis was carried out like this. A later analysis counted 65 million to 90 million unique TCR beta chains across the 666 repertoires, and some 12 million of these chains were shared by at least two donors. A nearest-neighbor algorithm error-corrected the raw reads and collapsed the reads into unique sequences, merging closely related sequences to remove PCR and sequencing errors. To assign V, D and J gene segments, CDR3 sequences were aligned to IMGT reference sequences. For a sequence to be retained, a match of at least six nucleotides to both a V gene segment and a J gene segment was required. A rearrangement was called productive if the CDR3 had no stop codons and remained in frame with V and J, and every other rearrangement was called non-productive. CDR3 was defined by IMGT convention, running from the second conserved V-encoded cysteine to the conserved J-encoded phenylalanine. In an earlier analysis of roughly 580 of the donors, sequences lacking an unambiguous match to a single V gene segment were excluded. An earlier analysis of about 590 of the donors classified V segments as functional when productive rearrangements were above 56.7% and as segregating when the standard deviation between donors was above 5%. To diagnose cytomegalovirus status from the catalog of TCR beta chain sequences, a statistical classification framework was built. In a later analysis, TCR nucleotide sequences were compared against IMGT/GENE-DB human TR gene sequences so that V and J genes could be assigned. A later analysis assigned CDR3 sequences and most-parsimonious VDJ recombination scenarios with the TCRdist pipeline. In a later analysis, each TCR beta chain was defined by its CDR3 amino acid sequence together with its V-gene family, and reads lacking a unique V-gene family were excluded. In a later analysis, around 600 highly shared, low-generation-probability nucleotide sequences were removed to address suspected cross-contamination and a sequencing artifact. A later analysis calculated a clonal expansion index for each public chain from normalized within-repertoire ranks of inferred template counts. Generation probabilities in a later analysis came from a VDJ recombination model fitted to out-of-frame rearrangements, and those results were checked against IGoR. A later analysis scored TCR-TCR, TCR-HLA and TCR-CMV co-occurrence with hypergeometric tests, applying a repertoire-size bias correction to TCR pairs. To estimate false discovery rates, a later analysis permuted the HLA or CMV assignments 20 times. In a later analysis, co-occurring TCRs were grouped using DBSCAN, with TCRdist sequence similarity added in when clustering inside HLA-allele-positive subsets. Repertoires with fewer than 30,000 or more than 120,000 public chains were left out of co-occurrence clustering, as were five repertoires with anomalous nucleotide sharing. Here the immuneACCESS table is served through TCRdb, limited to in-frame sequences with V and J called. Missing clones are a known gap in these copies; in checked studies unresolved V genes cover under half, and the rest lacks a known reason. Clone size and the V and J calls come from that table; the DNA yielded D and trimming. Here the sample has tens of thousands of clones; roughly 70% occur a single time. The ten largest account for roughly a fifth of the sample.

V is clipped by 5 bases and J by 3 bases, and the sequence between their germline boundaries is 17 bases long. The germline V gene sets CDR1 to SGHTA and CDR2 to FQGNSA. Counted from cysteine to phenylalanine, this CDR3 has 15 amino acids. CDR3 DNA is the only sequence kept; it has 45 bases, read in frame from the first base. The source is a woman in her fifties or sixties in good health and CMV-seropositive. Sequencing was carried out using PBMCs. The chain couples TRBV7-2 to TRBJ2-7; D gene: possibly TRBD1, on 6 matching bases. The DNA is TGTGCCAGCAGCGTCCTAGGGGGTAACGTCTACGAGCAGTACTTC. The translation is CASSVLGGNVYEQYF.